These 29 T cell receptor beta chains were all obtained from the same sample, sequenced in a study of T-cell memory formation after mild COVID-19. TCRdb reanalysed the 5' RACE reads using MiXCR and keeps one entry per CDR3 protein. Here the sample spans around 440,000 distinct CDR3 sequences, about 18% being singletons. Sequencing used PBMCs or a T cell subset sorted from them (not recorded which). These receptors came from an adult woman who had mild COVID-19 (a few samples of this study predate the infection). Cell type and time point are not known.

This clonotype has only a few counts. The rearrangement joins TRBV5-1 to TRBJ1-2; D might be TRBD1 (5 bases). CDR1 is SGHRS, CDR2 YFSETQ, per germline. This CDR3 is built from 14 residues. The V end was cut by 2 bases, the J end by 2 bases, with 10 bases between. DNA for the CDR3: TGCGCCAGCAGCTTACGAGGACAAAACTATGGCTACACCTTC. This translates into CASSLRGQNYGYTF.

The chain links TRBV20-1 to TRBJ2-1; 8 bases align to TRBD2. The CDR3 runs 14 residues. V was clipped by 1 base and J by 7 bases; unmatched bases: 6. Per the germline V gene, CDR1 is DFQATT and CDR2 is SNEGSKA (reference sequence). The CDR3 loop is CSARAGGHGNEQFF. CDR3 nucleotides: TGCAGTGCTAGAGCGGGGGGGCACGGTAATGAGCAGTTCTTC.

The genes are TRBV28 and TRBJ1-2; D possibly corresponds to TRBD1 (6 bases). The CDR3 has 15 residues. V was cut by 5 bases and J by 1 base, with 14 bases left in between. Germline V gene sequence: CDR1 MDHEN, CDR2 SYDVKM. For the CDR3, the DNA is TGTGCCAGCAGTCCCGGACAGCAGTTTAACTATGGCTACACCTTC. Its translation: CASSPGQQFNYGYTF.

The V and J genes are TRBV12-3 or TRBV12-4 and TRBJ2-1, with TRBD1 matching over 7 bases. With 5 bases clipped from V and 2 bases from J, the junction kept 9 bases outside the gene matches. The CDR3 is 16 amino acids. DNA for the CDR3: TGTGCCAGCAGTCCCCTCCGGACAGGCCCCTACAATGAGCAGTTCTTC. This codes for CASSPLRTGPYNEQFF.

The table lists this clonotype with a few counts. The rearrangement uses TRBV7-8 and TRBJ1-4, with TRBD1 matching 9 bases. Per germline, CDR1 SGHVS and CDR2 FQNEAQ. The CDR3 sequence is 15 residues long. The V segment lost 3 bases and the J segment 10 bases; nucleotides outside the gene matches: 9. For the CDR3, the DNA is TGTGCCAGCAGCTTGCGTCGGACAGGGGACGGAAAACTGTTTTTT. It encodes CASSLRRTGDGKLFF.

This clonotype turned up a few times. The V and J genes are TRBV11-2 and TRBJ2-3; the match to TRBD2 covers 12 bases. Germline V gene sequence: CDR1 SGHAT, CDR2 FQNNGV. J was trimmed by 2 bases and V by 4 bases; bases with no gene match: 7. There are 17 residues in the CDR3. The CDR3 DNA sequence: TGTGCCAGCAGCTCACCGACTAGCGGGGGACTCACAGATACGCAGTATTTT. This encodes CASSSPTSGGLTDTQYF. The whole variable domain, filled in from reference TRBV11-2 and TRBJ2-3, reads EAGVAQSPRYKIIEKRQSVAFWCNPISGHATLYWYQQILGQGPKLLIQFQNNGVVDDSQLPKDRFSAERLKGVDSTLKIQPAKLEDSAVYLCASSSPTSGGLTDTQYFGPGTRLTVL.

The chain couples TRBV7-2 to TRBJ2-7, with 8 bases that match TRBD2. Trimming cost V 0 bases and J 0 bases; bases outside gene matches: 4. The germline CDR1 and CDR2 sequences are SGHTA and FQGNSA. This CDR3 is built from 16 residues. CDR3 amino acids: CASSLAVTSGSYEQYF. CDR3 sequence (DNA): TGTGCCAGCAGCTTAGCGGTCACTAGCGGCTCCTACGAGCAGTACTTC.

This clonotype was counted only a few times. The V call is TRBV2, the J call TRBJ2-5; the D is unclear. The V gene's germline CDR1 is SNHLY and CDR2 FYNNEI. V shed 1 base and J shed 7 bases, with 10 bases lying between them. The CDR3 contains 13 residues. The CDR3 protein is CASSEGDWGTQYF. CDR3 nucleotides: TGTGCCAGCAGTGAAGGGGATTGGGGGACCCAGTACTTC.

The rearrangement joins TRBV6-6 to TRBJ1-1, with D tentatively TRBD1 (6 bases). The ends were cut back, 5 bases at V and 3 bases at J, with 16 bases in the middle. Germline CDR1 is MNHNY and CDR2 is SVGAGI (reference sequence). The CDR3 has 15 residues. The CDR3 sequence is CASSARVGGDTEAFF. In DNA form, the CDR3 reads TGTGCCAGCAGTGCTCGCGTAGGGGGGGACACTGAAGCTTTCTTT.

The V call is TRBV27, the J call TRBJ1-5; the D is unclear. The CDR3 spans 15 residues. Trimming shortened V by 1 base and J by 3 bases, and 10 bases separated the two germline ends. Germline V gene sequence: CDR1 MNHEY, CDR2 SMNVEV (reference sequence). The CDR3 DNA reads TGTGCCAGCAGTTTATGGTCAGGCGTCAATCAGCCCCAGCATTTT. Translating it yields CASSLWSGVNQPQHF.

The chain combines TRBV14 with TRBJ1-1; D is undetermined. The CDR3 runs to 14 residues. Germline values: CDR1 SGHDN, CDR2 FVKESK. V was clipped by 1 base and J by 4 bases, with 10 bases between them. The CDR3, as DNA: TGTGCCAGCAGCCAAGGTCCGGTGGGCACTGAAGCTTTCTTT. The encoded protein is CASSQGPVGTEAFF. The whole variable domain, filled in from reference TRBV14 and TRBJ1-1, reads EAGVTQFPSHSVIEKGQTVTLRCDPISGHDNLYWYRRVMGKEIKFLLHFVKESKQDESGMPNNRFLAERTGGTYSTLKVQPAELEDSGVYFCASSQGPVGTEAFFGQGTRLTVV.

The CDR3: CSGPDTQYF. In DNA, the CDR3 is TGCAGTGGGCCGGATACGCAGTATTTT. This chain connects TRBV20-1 to TRBJ2-3; D remains ambiguous. Germline CDR1 and CDR2: DFQATT and SNEGSKA (reference sequence). The CDR3 contains 9 residues. Trimming pared 7 bases from V and 6 bases from J, leaving 5 bases between.

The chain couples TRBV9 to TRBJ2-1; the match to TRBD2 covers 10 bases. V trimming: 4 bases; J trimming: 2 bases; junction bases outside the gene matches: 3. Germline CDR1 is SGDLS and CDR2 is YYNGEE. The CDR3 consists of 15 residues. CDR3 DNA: TGTGCCAGCAGCACAAGCGGGGGGGCCTACAATGAGCAGTTCTTC. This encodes CASSTSGGAYNEQFF. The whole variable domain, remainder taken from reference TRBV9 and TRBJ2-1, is DSGVTQTPKHLITATGQRVTLRCSPRSGDLSVYWYQQSLDQGLQFLIQYYNGEERAKGNILERFSAQQFPDLHSELNLSSLELGDSALYFCASSTSGGAYNEQFFGPGTRLTVL.

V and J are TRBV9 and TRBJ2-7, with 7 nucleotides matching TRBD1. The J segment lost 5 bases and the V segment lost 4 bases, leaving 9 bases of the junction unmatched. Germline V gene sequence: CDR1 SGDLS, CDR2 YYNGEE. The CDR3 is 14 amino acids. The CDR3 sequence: CASSLRQGGDEQYF. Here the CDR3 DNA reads TGTGCCAGCAGCCTTCGACAGGGTGGGGACGAGCAGTACTTC.

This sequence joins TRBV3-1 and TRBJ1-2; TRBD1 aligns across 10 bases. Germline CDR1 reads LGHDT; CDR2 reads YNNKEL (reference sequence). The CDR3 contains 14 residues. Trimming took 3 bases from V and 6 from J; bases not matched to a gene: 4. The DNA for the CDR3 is TGTGCCAGCAGCCAGCCCGACAGGGGGCATGGCTACACCTTC. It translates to CASSQPDRGHGYTF.

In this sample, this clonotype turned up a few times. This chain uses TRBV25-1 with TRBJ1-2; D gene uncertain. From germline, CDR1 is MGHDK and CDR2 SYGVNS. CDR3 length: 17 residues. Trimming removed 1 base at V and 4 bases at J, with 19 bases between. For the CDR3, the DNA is TGTGCCAGCAGTGAATTCGTGAGTGATCCAGGAGGCTATGGCTACACCTTC. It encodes CASSEFVSDPGGYGYTF.

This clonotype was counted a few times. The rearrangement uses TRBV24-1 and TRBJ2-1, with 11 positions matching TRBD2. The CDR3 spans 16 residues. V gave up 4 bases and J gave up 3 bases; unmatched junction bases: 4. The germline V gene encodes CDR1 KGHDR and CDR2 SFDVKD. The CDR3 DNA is TGTGCCACCAGTGACGCTAGCGGGAGGATCTACAATGAGCAGTTCTTC. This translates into CATSDASGRIYNEQFF.

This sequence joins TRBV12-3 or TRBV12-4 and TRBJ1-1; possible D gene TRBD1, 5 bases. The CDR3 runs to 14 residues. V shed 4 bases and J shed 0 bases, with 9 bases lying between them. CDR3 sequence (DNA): TGTGCCAGCAGTTCGACAGAAATGAACACTGAAGCTTTCTTT. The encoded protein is CASSSTEMNTEAFF.

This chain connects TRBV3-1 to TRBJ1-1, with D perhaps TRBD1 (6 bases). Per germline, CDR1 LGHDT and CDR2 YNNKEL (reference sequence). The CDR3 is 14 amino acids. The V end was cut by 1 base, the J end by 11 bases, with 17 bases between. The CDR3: CASSQGGGPFGAFF. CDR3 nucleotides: TGTGCCAGCAGCCAAGGTGGGGGGCCTTTTGGGGCTTTCTTT.

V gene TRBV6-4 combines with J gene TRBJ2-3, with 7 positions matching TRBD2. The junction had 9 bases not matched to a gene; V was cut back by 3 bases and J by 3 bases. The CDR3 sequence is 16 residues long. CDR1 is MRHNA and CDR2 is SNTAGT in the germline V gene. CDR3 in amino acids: CASSETAGAQTDTQYF. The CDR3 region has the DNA TGTGCCAGCAGTGAAACGGCGGGAGCTCAAACAGATACGCAGTATTTT.

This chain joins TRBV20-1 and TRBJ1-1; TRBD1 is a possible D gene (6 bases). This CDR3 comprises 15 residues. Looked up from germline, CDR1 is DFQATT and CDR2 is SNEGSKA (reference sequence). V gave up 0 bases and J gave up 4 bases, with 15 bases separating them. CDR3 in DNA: TGCAGTGCTAGAGATATTCACAGGGCTCTCACTGAAGCTTTCTTT. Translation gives CSARDIHRALTEAFF.

The CDR3 bases are TGTGCCAGCAGTGGCAACCCAGATACGCAGTATTTT. This codes for CASSGNPDTQYF. This chain uses TRBV25-1 with TRBJ2-3; D is unclear. V dropped 4 bases and J dropped 4 bases, with 6 bases sitting between them. Germline CDR1 and CDR2: MGHDK and SYGVNS. The CDR3 is made up of 12 amino acids.

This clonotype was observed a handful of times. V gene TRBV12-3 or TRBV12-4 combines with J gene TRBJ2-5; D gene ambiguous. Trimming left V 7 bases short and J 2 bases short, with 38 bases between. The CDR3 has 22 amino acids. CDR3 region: CASTPPGRATPTVPEDQETQYF. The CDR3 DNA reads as TGTGCCAGCACCCCGCCAGGCAGAGCTACCCCCACCGTACCAGAGGATCAAGAGACCCAGTACTTC.

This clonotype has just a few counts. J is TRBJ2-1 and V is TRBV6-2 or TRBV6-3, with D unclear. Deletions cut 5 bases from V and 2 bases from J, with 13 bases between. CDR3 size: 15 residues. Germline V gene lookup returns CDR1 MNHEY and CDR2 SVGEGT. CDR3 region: CASSPSRTPYNEQFF. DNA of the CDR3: TGTGCCAGCAGTCCATCCCGGACCCCCTACAATGAGCAGTTCTTC.

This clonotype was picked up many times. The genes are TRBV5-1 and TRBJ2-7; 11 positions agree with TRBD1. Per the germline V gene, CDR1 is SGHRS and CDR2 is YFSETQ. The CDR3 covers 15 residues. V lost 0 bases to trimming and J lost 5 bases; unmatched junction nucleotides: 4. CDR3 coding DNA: TGCGCCAGCAGCTTGGAGGGACAGGGGGTGCACGAGCAGTACTTC. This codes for CASSLEGQGVHEQYF.

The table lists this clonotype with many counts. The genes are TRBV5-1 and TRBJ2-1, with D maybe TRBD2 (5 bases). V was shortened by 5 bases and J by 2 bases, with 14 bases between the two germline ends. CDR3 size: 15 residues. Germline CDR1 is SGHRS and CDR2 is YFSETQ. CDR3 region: CASSPRGTTYNEQFF. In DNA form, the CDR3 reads TGCGCCAGCAGTCCCCGGGGAACGACCTACAATGAGCAGTTCTTC.

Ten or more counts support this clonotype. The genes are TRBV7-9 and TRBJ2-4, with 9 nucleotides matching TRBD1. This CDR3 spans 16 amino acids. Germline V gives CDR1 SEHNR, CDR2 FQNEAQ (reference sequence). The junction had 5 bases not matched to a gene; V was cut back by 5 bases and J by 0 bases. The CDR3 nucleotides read TGTGCCAGCAGCCGAGGGACAGGGATAGCCAAAAACATTCAGTACTTC. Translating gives CASSRGTGIAKNIQYF.

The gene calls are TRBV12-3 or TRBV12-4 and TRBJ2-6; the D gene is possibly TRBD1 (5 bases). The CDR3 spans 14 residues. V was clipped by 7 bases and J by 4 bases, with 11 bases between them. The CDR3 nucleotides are TGTGCCAGCACTGGGGCGGAAGGGGCCAACGTCCTGACTTTC. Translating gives CASTGAEGANVLTF.

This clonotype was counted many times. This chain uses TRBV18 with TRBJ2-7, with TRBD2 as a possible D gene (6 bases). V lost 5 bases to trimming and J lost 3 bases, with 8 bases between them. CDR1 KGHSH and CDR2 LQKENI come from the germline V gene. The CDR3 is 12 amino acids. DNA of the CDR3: TGTGCCAGCTCAGGTAGCGGCTACGAGCAGTACTTC. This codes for CASSGSGYEQYF.